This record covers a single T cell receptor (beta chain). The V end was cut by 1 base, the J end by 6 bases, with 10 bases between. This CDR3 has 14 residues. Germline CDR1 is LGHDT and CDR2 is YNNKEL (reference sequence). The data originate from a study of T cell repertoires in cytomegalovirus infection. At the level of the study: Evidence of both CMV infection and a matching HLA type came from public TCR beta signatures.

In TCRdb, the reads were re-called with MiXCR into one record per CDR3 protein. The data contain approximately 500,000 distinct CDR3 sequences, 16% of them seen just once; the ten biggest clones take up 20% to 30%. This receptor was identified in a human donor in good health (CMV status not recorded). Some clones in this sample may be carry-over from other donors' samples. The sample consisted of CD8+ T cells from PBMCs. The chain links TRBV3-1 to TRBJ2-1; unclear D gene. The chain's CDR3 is CASSQVLIGNEQFF. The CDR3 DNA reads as TGTGCCAGCAGCCAAGTGCTAATTGGCAATGAGCAGTTCTTC.